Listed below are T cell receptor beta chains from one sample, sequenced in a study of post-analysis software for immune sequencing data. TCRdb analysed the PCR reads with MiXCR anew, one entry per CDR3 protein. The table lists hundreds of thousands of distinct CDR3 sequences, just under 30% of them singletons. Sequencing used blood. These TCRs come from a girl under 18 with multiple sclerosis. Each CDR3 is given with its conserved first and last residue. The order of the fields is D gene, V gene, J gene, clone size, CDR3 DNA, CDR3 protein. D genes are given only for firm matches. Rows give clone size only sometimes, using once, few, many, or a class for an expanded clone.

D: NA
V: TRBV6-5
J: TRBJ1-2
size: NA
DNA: TGTGCCAGCAGCCGCTCAGGGGACGGCTACACCTTC
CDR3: CASSRSGDGYTF

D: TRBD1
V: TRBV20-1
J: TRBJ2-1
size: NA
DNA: TGCAGTGCGAAAACCCATGACAGGGGACCAGAGAGCTACAATGAGCAGTTCTTC
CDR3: CSAKTHDRGPESYNEQFF

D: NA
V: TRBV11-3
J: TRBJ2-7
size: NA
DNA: TGTGCCAGCAGCTCCCAGGACAGAGTCGAGCAGTACTTC
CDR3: CASSSQDRVEQYF

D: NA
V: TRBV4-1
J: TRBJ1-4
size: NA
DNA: TGCGCCAGCAGCCAAGGCACCGGGCGAAACAATGAAAAACTGTTTTTT
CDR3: CASSQGTGRNNEKLFF

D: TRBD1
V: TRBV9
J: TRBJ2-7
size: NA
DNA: TGTGCCAGCAGCATGGGACAGGGCTCCTACGAGCAGTACTTC
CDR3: CASSMGQGSYEQYF

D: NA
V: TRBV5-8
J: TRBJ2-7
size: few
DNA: TGTGCCAGCACCTCCCCGGGTAGGGGCTCCTACAATGAGCAGTACTTC
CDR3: CASTSPGRGSYNEQYF

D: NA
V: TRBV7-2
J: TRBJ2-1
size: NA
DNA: TGTGCCAGCAGCTTAGCACCGGGCCGGAGCTCCTACAATGAGCAGTTCTTC
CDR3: CASSLAPGRSSYNEQFF

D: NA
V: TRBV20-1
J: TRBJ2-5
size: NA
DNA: TGCAGTGCCCAAGCGGGCCCCGCAGGGACCCAGTACTTC
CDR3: CSAQAGPAGTQYF

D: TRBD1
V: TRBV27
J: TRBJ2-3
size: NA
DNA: TGTGCCAGCAAGGACAGGGAGCTTGGACGGGATACGCAGTATTTT
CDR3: CASKDRELGRDTQYF

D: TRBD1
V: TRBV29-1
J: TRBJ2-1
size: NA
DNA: TGCAGCGTTGACCTTGACCCAGGGACAGGCCCCACGGATGAGCAGTTCTTC
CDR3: CSVDLDPGTGPTDEQFF

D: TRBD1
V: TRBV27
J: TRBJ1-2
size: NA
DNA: TGTGCCAGCAGTCCCGGGACAGGGTCTGGCTACACCTTC
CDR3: CASSPGTGSGYTF

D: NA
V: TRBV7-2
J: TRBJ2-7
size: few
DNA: TGTGCCAGCAGCTTAGATTCTACCGGCTACGAGCAGTACTTC
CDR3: CASSLDSTGYEQYF

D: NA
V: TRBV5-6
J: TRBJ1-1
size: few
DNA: TGTGCCAGCAGCTTCAGCTCGGGGTCTGAAGCTTTCTTT
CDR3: CASSFSSGSEAFF

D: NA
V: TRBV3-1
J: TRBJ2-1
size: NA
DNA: TGTGCCAGCAGCCAAGCCACGGGGTCTCGGTACAATGAGCAGTTCTTC
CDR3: CASSQATGSRYNEQFF

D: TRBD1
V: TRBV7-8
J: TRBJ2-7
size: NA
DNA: TGTGCCAGCAGCTTAAGGCGCGGACAGGGCCCCTACGAGCAGTACTTC
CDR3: CASSLRRGQGPYEQYF

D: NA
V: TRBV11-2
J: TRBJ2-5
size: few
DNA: TGTGCCAGCAGCCAAATCGGGACCCAAGAGACCCAGTACTTC
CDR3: CASSQIGTQETQYF

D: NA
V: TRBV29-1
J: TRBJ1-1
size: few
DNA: TGCAGCGTTCTGGGGGGGTTCGGCCCTGAAGCTTTCTTT
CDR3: CSVLGGFGPEAFF

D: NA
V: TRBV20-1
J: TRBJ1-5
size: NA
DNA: TGCAGTGCTAGAGATCTGGGTCTTCAGCCCCCGCATTTT
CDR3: CSARDLGLQPPHF

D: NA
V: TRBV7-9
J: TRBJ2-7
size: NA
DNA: TGTGCCAGCAGCTTTACCAGCCCGGGCGAGCAGTACTTC
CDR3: CASSFTSPGEQYF

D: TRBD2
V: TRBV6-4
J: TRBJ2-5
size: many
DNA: TGTGCCAGCAGTACATCTAGCGGACAAGAGACCCAGTACTTC
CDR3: CASSTSSGQETQYF

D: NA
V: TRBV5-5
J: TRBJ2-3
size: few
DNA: TGTGCCAGCAACCCCTCGGTACAGCCCACAGATACGCAGTATTTT
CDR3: CASNPSVQPTDTQYF

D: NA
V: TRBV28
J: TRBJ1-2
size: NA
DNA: TGTGCCAGCAGTCCGAATGACAGGAGCTATGGCTACACCTTC
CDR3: CASSPNDRSYGYTF

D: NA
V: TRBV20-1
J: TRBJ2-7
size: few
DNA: TGCAGTGCTATCCGGGACAACTCCTACGAGCAGTACTTC
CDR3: CSAIRDNSYEQYF

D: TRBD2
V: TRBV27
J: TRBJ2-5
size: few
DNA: TGTGCCAGCAGTCCCCGGGGGGGAAAGTACTTC
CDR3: CASSPRGGKYF

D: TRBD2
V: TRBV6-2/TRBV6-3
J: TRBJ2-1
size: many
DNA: TGTGCCAGCAGTCGTATAGCGGGGGGAGCGTACAATGAGCAGTTCTTC
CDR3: CASSRIAGGAYNEQFF

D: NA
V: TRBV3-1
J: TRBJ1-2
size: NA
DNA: TGTGCCAGCAGCCCGGGGAGGTTCCCTTATGGCTACACCTTC
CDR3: CASSPGRFPYGYTF

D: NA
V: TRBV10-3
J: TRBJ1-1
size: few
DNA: TGTGCCATCAGTGAGTGGGGAGGCGGGAACACTGAAGCTTTCTTT
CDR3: CAISEWGGGNTEAFF

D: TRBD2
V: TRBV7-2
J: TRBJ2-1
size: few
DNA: TGTGCCAGCAGCTTAGGACTAGCGGGAAAAGGTGAGCAGTTCTTC
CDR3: CASSLGLAGKGEQFF

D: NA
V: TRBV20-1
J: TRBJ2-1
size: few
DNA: TGCAGTGCCCCGGGACGGGGGACCCACAATGAGCAGTTCTTC
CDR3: CSAPGRGTHNEQFF

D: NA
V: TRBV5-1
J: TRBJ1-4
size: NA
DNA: TGCGCCAGCAGCTTGGAGTGGGGAGGAGGGATAAATGAAAAACTGTTTTTT
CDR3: CASSLEWGGGINEKLFF

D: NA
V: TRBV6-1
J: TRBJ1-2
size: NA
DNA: TGTGCCAGCAGTGTGACCCAATTGGCAGATGGCTACACCTTC
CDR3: CASSVTQLADGYTF

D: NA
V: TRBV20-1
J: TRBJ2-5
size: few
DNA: TGCAGTGCTTCACCCCCCAGCCCAGAGACCCAGTACTTC
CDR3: CSASPPSPETQYF

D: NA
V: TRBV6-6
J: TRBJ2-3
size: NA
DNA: TGTGCCAGCAGCCCACGGAGGGATGGCACAGATACGCAGTATTTT
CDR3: CASSPRRDGTDTQYF

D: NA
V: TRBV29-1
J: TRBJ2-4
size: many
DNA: TGCAGCGCGAAAGGGCTAGCCAAAAACATTCAGTACTTC
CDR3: CSAKGLAKNIQYF

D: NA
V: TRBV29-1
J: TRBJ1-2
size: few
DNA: TGCAGCGTTGATCGGGGACCCTATGGCTACACCTTC
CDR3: CSVDRGPYGYTF

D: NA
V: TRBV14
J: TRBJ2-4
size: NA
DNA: TGTGCCAGCAGCCAAGATTGGGGGTTCGGTAACATTCAGTACTTC
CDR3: CASSQDWGFGNIQYF

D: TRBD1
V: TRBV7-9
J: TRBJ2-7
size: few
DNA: TGTGCCAGCAGCTTTTCCCGGGACAGATCGATCTACGAGCAGTACTTC
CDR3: CASSFSRDRSIYEQYF

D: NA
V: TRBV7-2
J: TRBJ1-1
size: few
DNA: TGTGCCAGCAGCCGGGATCTATGGACGAACACTGAAGCTTTCTTT
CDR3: CASSRDLWTNTEAFF

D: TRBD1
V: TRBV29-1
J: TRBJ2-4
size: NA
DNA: TGCAGCGCCACGGGACAGTTCCGAAACATTCAGTACTTC
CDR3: CSATGQFRNIQYF

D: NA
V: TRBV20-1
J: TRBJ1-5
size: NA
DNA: TGCAGTGCTAGATTAGATAGCAATCAGCCCCAGCATTTT
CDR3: CSARLDSNQPQHF

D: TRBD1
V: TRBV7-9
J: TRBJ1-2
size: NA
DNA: TGTGCCAGCAGCGTAGGACAGGGAAACTATGGCTACACCTTC
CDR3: CASSVGQGNYGYTF

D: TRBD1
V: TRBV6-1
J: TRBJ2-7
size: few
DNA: TGTGCCAGCAGTCGGACCGGGACAGGGGACGAGCAGTACTTC
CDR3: CASSRTGTGDEQYF

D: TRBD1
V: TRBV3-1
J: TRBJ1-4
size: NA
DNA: TGTGCCAGCAGCCAAGTTGCCAGGGGGCCTAATGAAAAACTGTTTTTT
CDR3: CASSQVARGPNEKLFF

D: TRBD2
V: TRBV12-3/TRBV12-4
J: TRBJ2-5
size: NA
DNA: TGTGCCAGCAGTCCGACTAGCGGGAGCGGGACCCAGTACTTC
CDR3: CASSPTSGSGTQYF

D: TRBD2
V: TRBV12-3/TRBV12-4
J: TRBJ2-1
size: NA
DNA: TGTGCCAGCAGACAGTATAGCGGGGGATACAATGAGCAGTTCTTC
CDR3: CASRQYSGGYNEQFF

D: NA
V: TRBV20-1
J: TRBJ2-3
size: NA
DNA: TGCAGTGCGCATATTCCAGATACGCAGTATTTT
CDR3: CSAHIPDTQYF

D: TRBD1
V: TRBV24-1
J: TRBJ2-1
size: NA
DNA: TGTGCCACCAGTGATCCCGGGACAGAAAGTTACAATGAGCAGTTCTTC
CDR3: CATSDPGTESYNEQFF

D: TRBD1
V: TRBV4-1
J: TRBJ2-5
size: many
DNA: TGCGCCAGCAGCCAGGGACAGGCGGTGGAGACCCAGTACTTC
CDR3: CASSQGQAVETQYF

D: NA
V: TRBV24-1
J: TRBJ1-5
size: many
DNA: TGTGCCACCAGTTTGGACCCCCTGAACCTGGGGAGGGATCAGCCCCAGCATTTT
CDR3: CATSLDPLNLGRDQPQHF

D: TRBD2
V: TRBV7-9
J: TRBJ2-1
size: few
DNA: TGTGCCAGCAGCGTTTGGGGACTAGCTTCATCACATGAGCAGTTCTTC
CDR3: CASSVWGLASSHEQFF

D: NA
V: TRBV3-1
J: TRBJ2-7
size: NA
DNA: TGTGCCAGCAGCCTCAAAATTGAGACAGGTATCCAGTACTTC
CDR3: CASSLKIETGIQYF

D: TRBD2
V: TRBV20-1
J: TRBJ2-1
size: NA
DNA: TGCAGTGGCCGACTAGCGGGAGACACTGAGCAGTTCTTC
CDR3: CSGRLAGDTEQFF